The rows below give T cell receptor beta chains drawn from one sample of a study of cytomegalovirus exposure and HLA in healthy donors. Sequenced by immunoSEQ multiplex PCR; TCRdb stores in-frame clones only, minus some. The sample contains more than 90,000 clones, roughly 76% of which appear only once. Source material: PBMCs. Receptors were obtained from a human donor in good health. CDR3s include the opening cysteine and the closing phenylalanine or tryptophan. A D gene is named only where the DNA matches it firmly. The listing skips clone size in some rows; elsewhere it reads once, few, many or a size class.

clone size: NA; J gene: TRBJ2-4; V gene: TRBV6-5; D gene: TRBD1; CDR3 DNA: TGTGCCAGCAGTTACGGCGGACAGGGGATGCACATTCAGTACTTC; CDR3 protein: CASSYGGQGMHIQYF
clone size: NA; J gene: TRBJ2-5; V gene: TRBV13; D gene: NA; CDR3 DNA: TGTGCCAGCAGCCGAACAGGGATTGAGACCCAGTACTTC; CDR3 protein: CASSRTGIETQYF
clone size: few; J gene: TRBJ2-1; V gene: TRBV6-5; D gene: NA; CDR3 DNA: TGTGCCAGCAGCCCCTTAGCGGACTACAATGAGCAGTTCTTC; CDR3 protein: CASSPLADYNEQFF
clone size: NA; J gene: TRBJ2-7; V gene: TRBV10-3; D gene: TRBD1; CDR3 DNA: TGTGCCATCAGGTCTTCCGGGACAGGGTTTACCTACGAGCAGTACTTC; CDR3 protein: CAIRSSGTGFTYEQYF
clone size: NA; J gene: TRBJ1-4; V gene: TRBV19; D gene: TRBD1; CDR3 DNA: TGTGCCAGTAGTATAAGGGGGACAGGGGGCACTGAAAAACTGTTTTTT; CDR3 protein: CASSIRGTGGTEKLFF
clone size: once; J gene: TRBJ1-4; V gene: TRBV6-5; D gene: NA; CDR3 DNA: TGTGCCAGCATGGTTAGGGGGGGAAAACTGTTTTTT; CDR3 protein: CASMVRGGKLFF
clone size: few; J gene: TRBJ1-5; V gene: TRBV15; D gene: NA; CDR3 DNA: TGTGCCACCAGCAGAGATCTCCTCCCCCAGCATTTT; CDR3 protein: CATSRDLLPQHF
clone size: NA; J gene: TRBJ2-7; V gene: TRBV19; D gene: TRBD2; CDR3 DNA: TGTGCCAGTAGTAGGAAGCGGGAGGTCGGCTACGAGCAGTACTTC; CDR3 protein: CASSRKREVGYEQYF
clone size: NA; J gene: TRBJ1-3; V gene: TRBV7-2; D gene: NA; CDR3 DNA: TGTGCCAGCAGCTCGCTAAGTACTGGAAACACCATATATTTT; CDR3 protein: CASSSLSTGNTIYF
clone size: NA; J gene: TRBJ1-5; V gene: TRBV5-1; D gene: NA; CDR3 DNA: TGCGCCAGCAGCTTGACAGGGCTGAGTCAGCCCCAGCATTTT; CDR3 protein: CASSLTGLSQPQHF
clone size: few; J gene: TRBJ1-4; V gene: TRBV5-1; D gene: TRBD1; CDR3 DNA: TGCGCCAGCAGCTTTAATCCGACAGGGGTTAATGAAAAACTGTTTTTT; CDR3 protein: CASSFNPTGVNEKLFF
clone size: NA; J gene: TRBJ2-3; V gene: TRBV4-1; D gene: TRBD2; CDR3 DNA: TGCGCCAGCAGCCAAGGGGGACTAGCGGATACGCAGTATTTT; CDR3 protein: CASSQGGLADTQYF
clone size: NA; J gene: TRBJ2-2; V gene: TRBV10-2; D gene: NA; CDR3 DNA: TGCGCCAGTCACCGGAGTCAGGGAACCGGGGAGCTGTTTTTT; CDR3 protein: CASHRSQGTGELFF
clone size: NA; J gene: TRBJ2-5; V gene: TRBV5-1; D gene: TRBD2; CDR3 DNA: TGCGCCAGCAGATCCAGCGGGGGCGAGATGGCCCAGTACTTC; CDR3 protein: CASRSSGGEMAQYF
clone size: few; J gene: TRBJ1-1; V gene: TRBV2; D gene: NA; CDR3 DNA: TGTGCCAGCAGGGACACAGGAAACACTGAAGCTTTCTTT; CDR3 protein: CASRDTGNTEAFF
clone size: few; J gene: TRBJ2-7; V gene: TRBV7-6; D gene: NA; CDR3 DNA: TGTGCCAGCAGCGCGCAGGACAGTAGCTCCTACGAGCAGTACTTC; CDR3 protein: CASSAQDSSSYEQYF
clone size: NA; J gene: TRBJ1-2; V gene: TRBV29-1; D gene: TRBD1; CDR3 DNA: TGCAGCGTTATCCCGGGACAGGGCAACTATGGCTACACCTTC; CDR3 protein: CSVIPGQGNYGYTF
clone size: NA; J gene: TRBJ2-2; V gene: TRBV7-8; D gene: TRBD2; CDR3 DNA: TGTGCCAGCAGCCCATATCTGACTAGCGGGAGCACCGGGGAGCTGTTTTTT; CDR3 protein: CASSPYLTSGSTGELFF
clone size: NA; J gene: TRBJ2-1; V gene: TRBV6-1; D gene: TRBD2; CDR3 DNA: TGTGCCAGCAGTGAATATATACTAGCGGGAGGGCCAAATGAGCAGTTCTTC; CDR3 protein: CASSEYILAGGPNEQFF
clone size: NA; J gene: TRBJ2-2; V gene: TRBV23-1; D gene: NA; CDR3 DNA: TGCGCCAGCATGCGGGGCACCGCCCCCCCCGGGGAGCTGTTTTTT; CDR3 protein: CASMRGTAPPGELFF
clone size: NA; J gene: TRBJ2-1; V gene: TRBV5-1; D gene: TRBD1; CDR3 DNA: TGCGCCAGCACCGACCGGGACAGGGGGAACAATGAGCAGTTCTTC; CDR3 protein: CASTDRDRGNNEQFF
clone size: NA; J gene: TRBJ2-7; V gene: TRBV6-6; D gene: TRBD1; CDR3 DNA: TGTGCCAGCAGTTACTCGCGGCAGGGGGCTAGGGACGAGCAGTACTTC; CDR3 protein: CASSYSRQGARDEQYF
clone size: NA; J gene: TRBJ1-3; V gene: TRBV6-5; D gene: TRBD1; CDR3 DNA: TGTGCCAGCCGCGGGACAGGGCCCTCTGGAAACACCATATATTTT; CDR3 protein: CASRGTGPSGNTIYF
clone size: NA; J gene: TRBJ2-7; V gene: TRBV6-6; D gene: NA; CDR3 DNA: TGTGCCAGCAGTGGACAGCCTGGGCCCTACGAGCAGTACTTC; CDR3 protein: CASSGQPGPYEQYF
clone size: NA; J gene: TRBJ2-3; V gene: TRBV7-9; D gene: TRBD1; CDR3 DNA: TGTGCCAGCAGCCCCAGTGGGAACAGGGGTCGGGCCACAGATACGCAGTATTTT; CDR3 protein: CASSPSGNRGRATDTQYF
clone size: NA; J gene: TRBJ2-2; V gene: TRBV18; D gene: NA; CDR3 DNA: TGTGCCAGCTCACCAAGGGGCGGGGAGCTGTTTTTT; CDR3 protein: CASSPRGGELFF
clone size: once; J gene: TRBJ2-2; V gene: TRBV7-2; D gene: TRBD2; CDR3 DNA: TGTGCCAGCAGCCGGCTAGCGGGAGGTATCGGGGAGCTGTTTTTT; CDR3 protein: CASSRLAGGIGELFF
clone size: NA; J gene: TRBJ1-2; V gene: TRBV9; D gene: NA; CDR3 DNA: TGTGCCAGCAGCGCTAAGACAGGAGTTAACTATGGCTACACCTTC; CDR3 protein: CASSAKTGVNYGYTF
clone size: NA; J gene: TRBJ1-2; V gene: TRBV29-1; D gene: NA; CDR3 DNA: TGCAGCGTTGAATCCGAGAATTATGGCTACACCTTC; CDR3 protein: CSVESENYGYTF
clone size: few; J gene: TRBJ1-1; V gene: TRBV10-1; D gene: TRBD1; CDR3 DNA: TGCGCCAGCACCAATCACCCCCATGGCCTAGGACAGGCCTATCCTGAAGCTTTCTTT; CDR3 protein: CASTNHPHGLGQAYPEAFF
clone size: NA; J gene: TRBJ2-1; V gene: TRBV29-1; D gene: TRBD2; CDR3 DNA: TGCAGCGCTAGGACTAGCGGGGGGGGGAATGAGCAGTTCTTC; CDR3 protein: CSARTSGGGNEQFF
clone size: NA; J gene: TRBJ2-1; V gene: TRBV5-1; D gene: NA; CDR3 DNA: TGCGCCAGCAGCTTGGGGGGGCAGGAAAACAATGAGCAGTTCTTC; CDR3 protein: CASSLGGQENNEQFF
clone size: NA; J gene: TRBJ1-1; V gene: TRBV6-5; D gene: NA; CDR3 DNA: TGTGCCAGCAGTTACTCGACCCCGGGAGGGTTCACTGAAGCTTTCTTT; CDR3 protein: CASSYSTPGGFTEAFF
clone size: once; J gene: TRBJ2-3; V gene: TRBV18; D gene: TRBD1; CDR3 DNA: TGTGCCAGCTCACGAACCAACAGGGGGAGCACAGATACGCAGTATTTT; CDR3 protein: CASSRTNRGSTDTQYF
clone size: NA; J gene: TRBJ2-2; V gene: TRBV14; D gene: NA; CDR3 DNA: TGTGCCAGCAGCCTCTGGGGGCCCGGGGAGCTGTTTTTT; CDR3 protein: CASSLWGPGELFF
clone size: NA; J gene: TRBJ2-7; V gene: TRBV9; D gene: TRBD2; CDR3 DNA: TGTGCCAGCAGCGTAGAAGGTAGCGGGCCCTACGAGCAGTACTTC; CDR3 protein: CASSVEGSGPYEQYF
clone size: NA; J gene: TRBJ2-5; V gene: TRBV7-8; D gene: NA; CDR3 DNA: TGTGCCAGCAGCTTAGTTGAGATCGGGACCCAGTACTTC; CDR3 protein: CASSLVEIGTQYF
clone size: NA; J gene: TRBJ2-2; V gene: TRBV4-1; D gene: NA; CDR3 DNA: TGCGCCAGCAGCCAAGTTACTACCGGGGAGCTGTTTTTT; CDR3 protein: CASSQVTTGELFF
clone size: few; J gene: TRBJ1-1; V gene: TRBV6-5; D gene: TRBD1; CDR3 DNA: TGTGCCAGCAGAGGACAGGGATGGAACACTGAAGCTTTCTTT; CDR3 protein: CASRGQGWNTEAFF
clone size: NA; J gene: TRBJ1-2; V gene: TRBV28; D gene: NA; CDR3 DNA: TGTGCCAGCCTTTCAGGGTCGCATGGCTACACCTTC; CDR3 protein: CASLSGSHGYTF
clone size: few; J gene: TRBJ1-1; V gene: TRBV25-1; D gene: NA; CDR3 DNA: TGTGCCAGCAGTGGAGGAATGAACACTGAAGCTTTCTTT; CDR3 protein: CASSGGMNTEAFF
clone size: NA; J gene: TRBJ1-5; V gene: TRBV10-3; D gene: NA; CDR3 DNA: TGTGCCATCCCCCTCTTCGAGTGCAATCAGCCCCAGCATTTT; CDR3 protein: CAIPLFECNQPQHF
clone size: many; J gene: TRBJ2-3; V gene: TRBV5-4; D gene: TRBD2; CDR3 DNA: TGTGCCAGCAGCGATGGGACTAGCGGGGACCGCACAGATACGCAGTATTTT; CDR3 protein: CASSDGTSGDRTDTQYF
clone size: once; J gene: TRBJ2-1; V gene: TRBV2; D gene: TRBD2; CDR3 DNA: TGTGCCAGCAGTGAATCGGGGGGGGGCTGGAATGAGCAGTTCTTC; CDR3 protein: CASSESGGGWNEQFF
clone size: NA; J gene: TRBJ1-1; V gene: TRBV7-9; D gene: NA; CDR3 DNA: TGTGCCAGCAGCTTAGACAGGGTGGAAGCTTTCTTT; CDR3 protein: CASSLDRVEAFF
clone size: NA; J gene: TRBJ1-6; V gene: TRBV10-1; D gene: TRBD1; CDR3 DNA: TGCGCCAGCAGTGTGGGACAGGGAGACTCACCCCTCCACTTT; CDR3 protein: CASSVGQGDSPLHF
clone size: once; J gene: TRBJ2-3; V gene: TRBV6-6; D gene: TRBD1; CDR3 DNA: TGTGCCATCTTCAGGGGACAGGGGGGGAGTACGCAGTATTTT; CDR3 protein: CAIFRGQGGSTQYF
clone size: once; J gene: TRBJ1-6; V gene: TRBV5-6; D gene: TRBD1; CDR3 DNA: TGTGCCAGCACCGGGACAGTTGAAAATTCACCCCTCCACTTT; CDR3 protein: CASTGTVENSPLHF
clone size: NA; J gene: TRBJ2-5; V gene: TRBV6-5; D gene: TRBD2; CDR3 DNA: TGTGCCAGTGGGGCTAGCGGGAGGGAGACCCAGTACTTC; CDR3 protein: CASGASGRETQYF